The 3 T cell receptor beta chains listed next were all sequenced from one sample in a study of Graves' ophthalmopathy and Graves' hyperthyroidism (dated by TCRdb to 2016 to 2019). TCRdb shows the sequencer as Illumina HiSeq 2000. TCR beta CDR3 regions were amplified from RNA transcripts for repertoire sequencing. The first round of RT-PCR was done with HTBI primers and the Qiagen OneStep RT-PCR kit, and was followed by a second round of multiplex PCR, then size selection and purification. TCRdb trimmed public reads at Q25 via fastp, called clones via MiXCR and kept in-frame beta chains. Each entry merges the rows of one CDR3 protein and shows their most common DNA and genes. This sample lists almost 750,000 distinct CDR3 sequences; roughly two fifths were detected once. Around 40% of the sample lies in the top ten. Material for sequencing was peripheral blood. The receptors derive from an adult man with Graves' ophthalmopathy.

The sample holds many counts of this clonotype. The chain combines TRBV29-1 with TRBJ1-1; no firm D call. Germline lookup yields CDR1 SQVTM and CDR2 ANQGSEA. Deletions cut 3 bases from V and 0 bases from J, with 8 bases between. The CDR3 covers 13 residues. The CDR3: CSVEETVNTEAFF. The CDR3 DNA reads TGCAGCGTTGAGGAAACAGTGAACACTGAAGCTTTCTTT.

This clonotype has ten or more counts. The V and J genes are TRBV9 and TRBJ2-7; D is perhaps TRBD2 (5 bases). Per the germline V gene, CDR1 is SGDLS and CDR2 is YYNGEE. Trimming cost V 2 bases and J 7 bases, with 13 bases left between them. This CDR3 comprises 13 residues. This CDR3 reads CASSVEDSGEQYF. The CDR3 bases are TGTGCCAGCAGCGTGGAGGATTCGGGGGAGCAGTACTTC.

This CDR3 reads CSGGFGVDQPQHF. The CDR3 DNA is TGCAGTGGAGGGTTCGGGGTAGATCAGCCCCAGCATTTT. This chain connects TRBV20-1 to TRBJ1-5; D remains unclear. The CDR3 covers 13 residues. From germline, CDR1 is DFQATT and CDR2 SNEGSKA (reference sequence). V was pared by 7 bases and J by 5 bases, with 15 bases between.